The following is a T cell receptor (beta chain) sequence with its context. Its antigen is not known. This sample was taken from a study of cytomegalovirus exposure and HLA in healthy donors. Study-level background: The early release's HLA-typed donors yielded 65 million to 85 million unique TCRs. Regarding the study as a whole: With later analysis, a missense DCLRE1C variant became linked to TCR beta V- and J-gene trimming. Reports indicate that TCR beta sequences accurately predicted the HLA-A and HLA-B alleles of most subjects. Some V segments, including TRBV6-2 and TRBV6-3, were excluded as indistinguishable.

The primer mix had 60 Vbeta and 13 Jbeta primers. Generated by immunoSEQ multiplex PCR, the TCRdb table keeps only in-frame clones and is missing some. The sample records some 99,000 clones, approximately 81% being singletons. V was pared by 0 bases and J by 12 bases, with 10 bases of the junction left unmatched. This CDR3 is 15 amino acids long. From germline, CDR1 is SGHRS and CDR2 YFSETQ. The chain uses TRBV5-1 and TRBJ2-2, with 8 positions matching TRBD1. The specimen sequenced was PBMCs. The receptor comes from a woman in her twenties or thirties in good health and CMV-seronegative. In DNA, the CDR3 is TGCGCCAGCAGCTTGGATGGACAGGGCTCCGAAAAGCTGTTTTTT. Protein sequence: CASSLDGQGSEKLFF.